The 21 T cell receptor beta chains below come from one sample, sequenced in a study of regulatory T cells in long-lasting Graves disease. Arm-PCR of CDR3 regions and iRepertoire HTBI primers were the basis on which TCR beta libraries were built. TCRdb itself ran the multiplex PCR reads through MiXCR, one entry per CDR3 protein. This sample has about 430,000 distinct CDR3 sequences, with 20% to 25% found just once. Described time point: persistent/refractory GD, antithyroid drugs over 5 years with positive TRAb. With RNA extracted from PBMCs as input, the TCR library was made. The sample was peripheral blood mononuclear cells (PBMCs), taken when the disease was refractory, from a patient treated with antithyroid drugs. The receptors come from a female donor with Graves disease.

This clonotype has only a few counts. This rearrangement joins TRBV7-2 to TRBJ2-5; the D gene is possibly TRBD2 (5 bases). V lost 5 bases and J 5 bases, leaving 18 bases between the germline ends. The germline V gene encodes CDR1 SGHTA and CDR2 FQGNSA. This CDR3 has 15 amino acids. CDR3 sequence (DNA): TGTGCCAGCAGCCGCGGCCAAAATAGGGAGGAGACCCAGTACTTC. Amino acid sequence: CASSRGQNREETQYF.

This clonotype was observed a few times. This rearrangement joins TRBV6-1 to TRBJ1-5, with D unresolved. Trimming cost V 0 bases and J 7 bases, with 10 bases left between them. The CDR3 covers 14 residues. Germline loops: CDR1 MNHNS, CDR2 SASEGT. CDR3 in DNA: TGTGCCAGCAGTGAAGCGCCCATCGGGCAGCCCCAGCATTTT. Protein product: CASSEAPIGQPQHF.

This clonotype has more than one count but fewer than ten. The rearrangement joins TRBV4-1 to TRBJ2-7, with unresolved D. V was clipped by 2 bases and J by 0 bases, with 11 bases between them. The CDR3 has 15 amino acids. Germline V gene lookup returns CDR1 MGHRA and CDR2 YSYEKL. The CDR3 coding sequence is TGCGCCAGCAGCCAAAATACTCTATACTCCTACGAGCAGTACTTC. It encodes CASSQNTLYSYEQYF.

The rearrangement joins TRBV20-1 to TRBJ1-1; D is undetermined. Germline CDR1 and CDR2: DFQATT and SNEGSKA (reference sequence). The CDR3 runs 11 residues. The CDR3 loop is CRGFRDRMAFF. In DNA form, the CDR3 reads TGCAGGGGGTTTAGAGACCGGATGGCTTTCTTT.

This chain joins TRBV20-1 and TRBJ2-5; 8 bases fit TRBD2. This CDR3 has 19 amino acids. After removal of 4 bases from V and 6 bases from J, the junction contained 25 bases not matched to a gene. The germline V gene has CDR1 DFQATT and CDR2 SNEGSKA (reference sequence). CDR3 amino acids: CSATGLQGTGGRRGKTQYF. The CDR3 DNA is TGCAGTGCTACTGGTTTGCAAGGTACAGGCGGGAGGAGAGGGAAGACCCAGTACTTC.

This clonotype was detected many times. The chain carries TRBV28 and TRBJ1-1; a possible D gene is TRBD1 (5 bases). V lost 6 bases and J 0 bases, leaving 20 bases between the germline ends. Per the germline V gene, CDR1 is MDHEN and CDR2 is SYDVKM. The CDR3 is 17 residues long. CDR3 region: CASRGTGRYYMNTEAFF. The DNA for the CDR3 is TGTGCCAGCAGGGGGACGGGACGGTATTACATGAACACTGAAGCTTTCTTT. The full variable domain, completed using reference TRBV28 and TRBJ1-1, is DVKVTQSSRYLVKRTGEKVFLECVQDMDHENMFWYRQDPGLGLRLIYFSYDVKMKEKGDIPEGYSVSREKKERFSLILESASTNQTSMYLCASRGTGRYYMNTEAFFGQGTRLTVV.

CDR3 in amino acids: CASSTGTSGSHEQYF. The CDR3 region has the DNA TGTGCCAGCAGCACCGGGACTAGCGGGAGTCACGAGCAGTACTTC. The chain joins TRBV28 to TRBJ2-7, with TRBD2 identical over 14 bases. Germline CDR1 and CDR2: MDHEN and SYDVKM. The CDR3 is 15 amino acids. V dropped 6 bases and J dropped 5; count of bases not matched to a gene: 6.

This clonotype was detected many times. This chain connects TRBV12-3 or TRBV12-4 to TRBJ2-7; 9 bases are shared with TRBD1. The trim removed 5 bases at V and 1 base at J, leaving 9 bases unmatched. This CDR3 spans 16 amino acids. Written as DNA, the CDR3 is TGTGCCAGCAGTGCCGGGACAGGGACAGGTTCCTACGAGCAGTACTTC. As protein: CASSAGTGTGSYEQYF.

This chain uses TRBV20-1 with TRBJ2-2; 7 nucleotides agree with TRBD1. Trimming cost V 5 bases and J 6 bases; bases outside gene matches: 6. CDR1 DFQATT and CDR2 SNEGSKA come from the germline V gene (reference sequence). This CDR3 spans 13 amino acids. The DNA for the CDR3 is TGCAGTGCTGGGACAGATAGAGCCGGGGAGCTGTTTTTT. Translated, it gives CSAGTDRAGELFF.

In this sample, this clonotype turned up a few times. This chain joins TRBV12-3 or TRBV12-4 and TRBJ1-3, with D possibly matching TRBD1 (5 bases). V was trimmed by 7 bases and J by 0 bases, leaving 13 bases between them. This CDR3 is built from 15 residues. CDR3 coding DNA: TGTGCCAGCACGTTAGGGGTGAGCTCTGGAAACACCATATATTTT. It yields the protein CASTLGVSSGNTIYF.

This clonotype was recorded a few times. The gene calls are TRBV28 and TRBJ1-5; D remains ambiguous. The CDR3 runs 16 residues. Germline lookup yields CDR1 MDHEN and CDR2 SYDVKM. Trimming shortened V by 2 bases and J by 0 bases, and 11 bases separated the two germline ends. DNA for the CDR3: TGTGCCAGCAGTTTAGTGGAGGTCGTTAGCAATCAGCCCCAGCATTTT. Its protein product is CASSLVEVVSNQPQHF.

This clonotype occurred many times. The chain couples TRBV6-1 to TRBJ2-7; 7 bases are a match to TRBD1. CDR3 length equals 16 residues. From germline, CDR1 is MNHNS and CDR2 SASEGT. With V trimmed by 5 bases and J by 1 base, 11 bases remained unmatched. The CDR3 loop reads CASSKDRLILSYEQYF. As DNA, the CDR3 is TGTGCCAGCAGTAAGGACAGGCTCATTTTATCCTACGAGCAGTACTTC.

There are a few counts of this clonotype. The CDR3 DNA reads TGTGCCAGCAGCGCCCCGGGTTCTCTCTCCTACGAGCAGTACTTC. Translated: CASSAPGSLSYEQYF. The chain has TRBV6-1 and TRBJ2-7; D not certain. Germline CDR1 is MNHNS and CDR2 is SASEGT. The V end lost 6 bases, the J end lost 0 bases, and 15 bases lay between the germline ends. The CDR3 is 15 amino acids.

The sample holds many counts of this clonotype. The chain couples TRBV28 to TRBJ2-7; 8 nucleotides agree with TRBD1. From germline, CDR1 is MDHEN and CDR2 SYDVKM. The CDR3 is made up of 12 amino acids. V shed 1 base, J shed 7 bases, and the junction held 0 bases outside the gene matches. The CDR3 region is CASSLYRGEQYF. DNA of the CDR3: TGTGCCAGCAGTTTATACAGGGGGGAGCAGTACTTC.

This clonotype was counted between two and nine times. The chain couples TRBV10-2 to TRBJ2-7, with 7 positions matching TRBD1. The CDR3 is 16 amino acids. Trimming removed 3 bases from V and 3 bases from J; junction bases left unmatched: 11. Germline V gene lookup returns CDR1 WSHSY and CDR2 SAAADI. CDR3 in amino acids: CASSDPTGLTIYEQYF. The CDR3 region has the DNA TGCGCCAGCAGTGACCCGACAGGGCTCACAATCTACGAGCAGTACTTC.

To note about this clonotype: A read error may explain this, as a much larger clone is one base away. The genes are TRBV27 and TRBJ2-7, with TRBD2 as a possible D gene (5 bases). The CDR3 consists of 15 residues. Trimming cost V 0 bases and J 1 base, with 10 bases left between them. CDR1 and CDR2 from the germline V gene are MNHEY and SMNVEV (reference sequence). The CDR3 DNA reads TGTGCCAGCAGTTTATCTGGCGGGCAGTCCTACGAGCAGTACTTC. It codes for CASSLSGGQSYEQYF.

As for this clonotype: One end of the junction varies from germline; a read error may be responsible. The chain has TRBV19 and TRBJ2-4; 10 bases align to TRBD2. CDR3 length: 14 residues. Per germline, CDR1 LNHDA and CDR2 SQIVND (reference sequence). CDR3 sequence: CAGSTSGTSNIQYF. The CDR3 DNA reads TGTGCCGGTAGTACTAGCGGGACGTCGAACATTCAGTACTTC.

The CDR3, as DNA: TGTGCCAGCAGTTATTTCCAGGACACCCTTTCACCCCTCCACTTT. Amino acids: CASSYFQDTLSPLHF. The gene calls are TRBV6-2 or TRBV6-3 and TRBJ1-6, with D possibly TRBD1 on 5 matching bases. Deletions cut 3 bases from V and 9 bases from J, with 15 bases between. The V gene's germline CDR1 is MNHEY and CDR2 SVGEGT. The CDR3 contains 15 residues.

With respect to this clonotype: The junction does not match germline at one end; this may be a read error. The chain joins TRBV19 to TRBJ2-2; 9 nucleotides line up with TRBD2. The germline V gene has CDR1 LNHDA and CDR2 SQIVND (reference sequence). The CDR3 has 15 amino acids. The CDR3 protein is CASSIRLAGTGGLFF. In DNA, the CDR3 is TGTGCCAGTAGTATAAGGCTAGCGGGAACCGGGGGGCTGTTTTTT. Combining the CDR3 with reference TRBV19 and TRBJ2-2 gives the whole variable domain DGGITQSPKYLFRKEGQNVTLSCEQNLNHDAMYWYRQDPGQGLRLIYYSQIVNDFQKGDIAEGYSVSREKKESFPLTVTSAQKNPTAFYLCASSIRLAGTGGLFFGEGSRLTVL.

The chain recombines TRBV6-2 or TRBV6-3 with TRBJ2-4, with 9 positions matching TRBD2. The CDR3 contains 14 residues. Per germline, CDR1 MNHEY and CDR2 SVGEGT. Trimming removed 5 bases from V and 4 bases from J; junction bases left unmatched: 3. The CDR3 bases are TGTGCCAGCAGTCCTAGCGGGAAGAAAAACATTCAGTACTTC. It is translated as CASSPSGKKNIQYF.

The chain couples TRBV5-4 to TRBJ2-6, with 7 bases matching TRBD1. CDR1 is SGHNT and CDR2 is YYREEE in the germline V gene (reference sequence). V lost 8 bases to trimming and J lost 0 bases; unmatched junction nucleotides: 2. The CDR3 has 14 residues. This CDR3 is CASRDSSGANVLTF. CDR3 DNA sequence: TGTGCCAGTAGGGACAGCTCTGGGGCCAACGTCCTGACTTTC.